This entry lists 31 T cell receptor beta chains sequenced from one sample in a study of shared clonotypes between healthy human individuals. TCRdb's copy holds only in-frame clones and misses some; the assay was immunoSEQ multiplex PCR. This sample has roughly 1,500,000 clones, with about 98% found just once. Sample: naive CD4+ T cells sorted from blood. Subset indicated: CD45RA+ positively selected. All receptors come from a man in his thirties or forties in good health.

The chain carries TRBV5-1 and TRBJ2-7; D is possibly TRBD1 (5 bases). CDR1 and CDR2 (germline): SGHRS, YFSETQ. The CDR3 totals 16 residues. Trimming left V 0 bases short and J 0 bases short, with 13 bases between. CDR3 sequence (DNA): TGCGCCAGCAGCTTGGGACAGTTAGGGCCCTCCTACGAGCAGTACTTC. Encoded protein: CASSLGQLGPSYEQYF.

The sample holds one count of this clone. This rearrangement joins TRBV6-1 to TRBJ2-1; 7 nucleotides line up with TRBD1. Germline assignment: CDR1 MNHNS and CDR2 SASEGT. V was pared by 1 base and J by 5 bases, with 2 bases of the junction left unmatched. The CDR3 consists of 14 residues. CDR3 in amino acids: CASSEGGQNNEQFF. CDR3 nucleotides: TGTGCCAGCAGTGAAGGGGGACAGAACAATGAGCAGTTCTTC.

This sequence joins TRBV15 and TRBJ1-5; D gene ambiguous. CDR3 size: 14 residues. Germline V gene data show CDR1 as LNHNV and CDR2 as YYDKDF (reference sequence). Trimming took 3 bases from V and 6 from J, leaving 12 bases between them. In DNA, the CDR3 is TGTGCCACCAGCAGCCGAGGCGGGAGTCAGCCCCAGCATTTT. As protein: CATSSRGGSQPQHF.

The chain links TRBV9 to TRBJ2-3; D might be TRBD2 (6 bases). From germline, CDR1 is SGDLS and CDR2 YYNGEE. Trimming removed 0 bases at V and 2 bases at J, with 13 bases between. CDR3 length equals 16 residues. The CDR3, as DNA: TGTGCCAGCAGCGTAGGGTCTAGCGTAGCCACAGATACGCAGTATTTT. Its protein product is CASSVGSSVATDTQYF.

The chain has TRBV7-2 and TRBJ1-1; a weak D match, TRBD1 (6 bases). V lost 5 bases and J 4 bases, leaving 8 bases between the germline ends. Germline assignment: CDR1 SGHTA and CDR2 FQGNSA. CDR3 length: 12 amino acids. CDR3 bases: TGTGCCAGCAGCGAAGGGGGCACTGAAGCTTTCTTT. Amino acids: CASSEGGTEAFF. The whole variable domain, filled in from reference TRBV7-2 and TRBJ1-1, reads GAGVSQSPSNKVTEKGKDVELRCDPISGHTALYWYRQSLGQGLEFLIYFQGNSAPDKSGLPSDRFSAERTGGSVSTLTIQRTQQEDSAVYLCASSEGGTEAFFGQGTRLTVV.

The genes are TRBV7-9 and TRBJ2-2; 13 nucleotides match TRBD2. The trim removed 5 bases at V and 5 bases at J, leaving 8 bases unmatched. Germline V gene lookup returns CDR1 SEHNR and CDR2 FQNEAQ (reference sequence). This CDR3 has 17 residues. The CDR3 nucleotides read TGTGCCAGCAGCACCCGGCCGGGACTAGCGGGGACCGGGGAGCTGTTTTTT. This translates into CASSTRPGLAGTGELFF.

This chain links TRBV2 with TRBJ1-4; no clear D. The germline V gene encodes CDR1 SNHLY and CDR2 FYNNEI. Trimming took 8 bases from V and 3 from J, leaving 4 bases between them. The CDR3 has 11 amino acids. CDR3 DNA: TGTGCCAGCTCAGCTAATGAAAAACTGTTTTTT. Translated, it gives CASSANEKLFF.

This clone appeared a single time. The gene calls are TRBV11-2 and TRBJ2-1; the D gene is possibly TRBD2 (6 bases). Trimming removed 7 bases from V and 4 bases from J, with 17 bases in between. CDR1 and CDR2 (germline): SGHAT, FQNNGV. CDR3 length: 15 amino acids. The CDR3 reads CASKRVLALYNEQFF. The DNA of the CDR3 is TGTGCCAGCAAACGGGTACTAGCTCTATACAATGAGCAGTTCTTC.

This chain uses TRBV6-5 with TRBJ1-2; 7 bases map to TRBD1. Germline-derived CDR1 and CDR2 are MNHEY and SVGAGI. The CDR3 totals 15 residues. V shed 0 bases, J shed 1 base, and the junction held 2 bases outside the gene matches. DNA of the CDR3: TGTGCCAGCAGTTACTCCAGGGGGGATAACTATGGCTACACCTTC. Translated, it gives CASSYSRGDNYGYTF.

V gene TRBV18 combines with J gene TRBJ2-5, with 7 bases that match TRBD2. This CDR3 spans 15 amino acids. J lost 0 bases, V lost 4 bases, and 5 bases had no gene match. The germline V gene encodes CDR1 KGHSH and CDR2 LQKENI. DNA for the CDR3: TGTGCCAGCTCACAGGGAGGGGATTACCAAGAGACCCAGTACTTC. Translated: CASSQGGDYQETQYF.

The gene calls are TRBV7-9 and TRBJ2-7; weak D call: TRBD2 (5 bases). The V gene lost 1 base and the J gene lost 4 bases, with 17 bases spanning the gap. Germline lookup yields CDR1 SEHNR and CDR2 FQNEAQ (reference sequence). This CDR3 comprises 16 residues. The DNA for the CDR3 is TGTGCCAGCAGCTTAGATTCCAGCGGAGGTGGGTACGAGCAGTACTTC. Protein: CASSLDSSGGGYEQYF.

This clone has only one observation. V and J are TRBV7-2 and TRBJ2-1; 9 bases are shared with TRBD2. The germline CDR1 and CDR2 sequences are SGHTA and FQGNSA. V dropped 5 bases and J dropped 8; count of bases not matched to a gene: 10. The CDR3 has 15 residues. This chain's CDR3 is CASSTLRGRGYEQFF. For the CDR3, the DNA is TGTGCCAGCAGCACCCTCCGCGGGAGGGGGTATGAGCAGTTCTTC.

The chain employs TRBV5-5 and TRBJ2-1; 9 bases are a match to TRBD2. This CDR3 is 17 amino acids long. Germline V gene lookup returns CDR1 SGHKS and CDR2 YYEKEE (reference sequence). Trimming at V came to 4 bases and at J to 5 bases, leaving 13 bases not matched to a gene. In DNA form, the CDR3 reads TGTGCCAGCAGCGTCCGATTAGCGGGAGTTAGAAACAATGAGCAGTTCTTC. Its protein product is CASSVRLAGVRNNEQFF.

The V and J genes are TRBV28 and TRBJ2-3, with 8 nucleotides matching TRBD1. Per the germline V gene, CDR1 is MDHEN and CDR2 is SYDVKM. Germline trimming cut 5 bases from V and 0 bases from J; bases unmatched to any gene: 10. This CDR3 has 17 amino acids. CDR3 in DNA: TGTGCCAGCAGTAGTTGGGAGACAGGGGATAGCACAGATACGCAGTATTTT. It yields the protein CASSSWETGDSTDTQYF.

This chain links TRBV10-3 with TRBJ1-5; D is perhaps TRBD1 (6 bases). Germline V gives CDR1 ENHRY, CDR2 SYGVKD. V gave up 4 bases and J gave up 0 bases, with 10 bases separating them. CDR3 length equals 15 residues. This CDR3 reads CAISAGTSSNQPQHF. CDR3 bases: TGTGCCATCAGTGCCGGGACAAGTAGCAATCAGCCCCAGCATTTT.

The chain couples TRBV27 to TRBJ2-7; unclear D gene. The V and J ends lost 2 bases and 0 bases respectively, with 8 bases between them. This CDR3 comprises 14 residues. Germline-derived CDR1 and CDR2 are MNHEY and SMNVEV (reference sequence). CDR3 region: CASSLRVSSYEQYF. Written as DNA, the CDR3 is TGTGCCAGCAGTTTACGGGTTAGCTCCTACGAGCAGTACTTC.

This sequence joins TRBV11-1 and TRBJ2-3; D call uncertain. The CDR3 totals 12 residues. The V gene's germline CDR1 is SGHAT and CDR2 FQDESV (reference sequence). V dropped 1 base and J dropped 6 bases, with 5 bases sitting between them. The CDR3 DNA reads as TGTGCCAGCAGCTTAGTACAGGATACGCAGTATTTT. Translating it yields CASSLVQDTQYF.

V and J are TRBV29-1 and TRBJ1-1, with TRBD1 identical over 9 bases. This CDR3 has 15 amino acids. The V and J ends lost 7 bases and 1 base, in that order; junction bases with no gene match: 10. Looked up from germline, CDR1 is SQVTM and CDR2 is ANQGSEA. CDR3 sequence (DNA): TGCAGCGCGGGACGAGAGGGACAGGGGAACACTGAAGCTTTCTTT. Translating gives CSAGREGQGNTEAFF.

About this clone itself: The sample carries other DNA sequences with the same CDR3. The chain has TRBV30 and TRBJ2-3; D possibly corresponds to TRBD1 (6 bases). This CDR3 spans 14 amino acids. The germline CDR1 and CDR2 sequences are GTSNPN and SVGIG (reference sequence). The V and J ends lost 0 bases and 0 bases respectively, with 7 bases between them. The CDR3 spells CAWSVGGSTDTQYF. In DNA form, the CDR3 reads TGTGCCTGGAGTGTAGGGGGTAGCACAGATACGCAGTATTTT.

Only one count was recorded for this clone. The rearrangement uses TRBV15 and TRBJ2-2; 8 positions agree with TRBD2. The CDR3 has 15 residues. Germline V lookup: CDR1 LNHNV, CDR2 YYDKDF (reference sequence). The junction had 6 bases not matched to a gene; V was cut back by 5 bases and J by 4 bases. CDR3 residues: CATSVGLAFTGELFF. As DNA, the CDR3 is TGTGCCACCAGCGTAGGACTAGCCTTCACCGGGGAGCTGTTTTTT.

V and J are TRBV6-1 and TRBJ1-2; 8 bases line up with TRBD1. Germline trimming cut 4 bases from V and 2 bases from J; bases unmatched to any gene: 9. Per germline, CDR1 MNHNS and CDR2 SASEGT. This CDR3 spans 16 amino acids. DNA for the CDR3: TGTGCCAGCAGTGTCACTGGGACAGGACGAAACTATGGCTACACCTTC. It specifies CASSVTGTGRNYGYTF.

V and J are TRBV12-5 and TRBJ2-5, with D possibly called TRBD1 or TRBD2 (5 bases each). The CDR3 has 15 amino acids. The ends were cut back, 6 bases at V and 2 bases at J, with 16 bases in the middle. Germline CDR1 LGHNT, CDR2 FRNRAP. CDR3 sequence reads: CASGLTGTFQETQYF. The CDR3 DNA reads as TGTGCTAGTGGCCTGACCGGGACCTTTCAAGAGACCCAGTACTTC.

CDR3 in DNA: TGTGCCAGTAGTCCCGTGGGAGGGGGTACTGAAGCTTTCTTT. It is translated as CASSPVGGGTEAFF. The V gene is TRBV19, the J gene TRBJ1-1; tentatively, D is TRBD1 (6 bases). Trimming cost V 5 bases and J 5 bases, with 15 bases left between them. This CDR3 has 14 residues. In germline, CDR1 is LNHDA, CDR2 SQIVND (reference sequence).

The chain combines TRBV14 with TRBJ2-1; TRBD2 matches at 7 bases. Unmatched junction bases numbered 6, after V lost 0 bases and J lost 4 bases. Germline CDR1 is SGHDN and CDR2 is FVKESK. This CDR3 has 16 residues. The CDR3 bases are TGTGCCAGCAGCCAAGAATTATGGCGGGAGTACAATGAGCAGTTCTTC. Amino acid sequence: CASSQELWREYNEQFF. The variable domain in full, with the rest retrieved from reference TRBV14 and TRBJ2-1, is EAGVTQFPSHSVIEKGQTVTLRCDPISGHDNLYWYRRVMGKEIKFLLHFVKESKQDESGMPNNRFLAERTGGTYSTLKVQPAELEDSGVYFCASSQELWREYNEQFFGPGTRLTVL.

V is TRBV29-1 and J is TRBJ1-2; D possibly corresponds to TRBD1 (5 bases). The V end lost 4 bases, the J end lost 7 bases, and 19 bases lay between the germline ends. The CDR3 has 14 amino acids. Germline assignment: CDR1 SQVTM and CDR2 ANQGSEA. CDR3 in DNA: TGCAGCGTTGCTCTCCTTGGCAGGGCGTCTGGCTACACCTTC. Amino acids: CSVALLGRASGYTF.

The gene calls are TRBV6-5 and TRBJ1-2; D might be TRBD1 (5 bases). The germline V gene encodes CDR1 MNHEY and CDR2 SVGAGI. V was shortened by 0 bases and J by 4 bases, with 9 bases between the two germline ends. This CDR3 is built from 14 residues. The CDR3 DNA sequence: TGTGCCAGCAGTTACTCCTCCGGGGGCTATGGCTACACCTTC. Protein product: CASSYSSGGYGYTF.

The sample holds one count of this clone. The chain links TRBV2 to TRBJ2-2; 7 bases line up with TRBD1. Germline CDR1 SNHLY, CDR2 FYNNEI. V trimming: 6 bases; J trimming: 7 bases; junction bases outside the gene matches: 5. The length of the CDR3 is 13 residues. In DNA form, the CDR3 reads TGTGCCAGCAGACAGGGGTCGGACGGGGAGCTGTTTTTT. Its translation is CASRQGSDGELFF.

V gene TRBV6-5 combines with J gene TRBJ2-2, with 8 bases that match TRBD2. This CDR3 has 15 amino acids. Germline V gene sequence: CDR1 MNHEY, CDR2 SVGAGI. V lost 6 bases and J lost 5; bases outside the gene matches: 8. The CDR3 DNA sequence: TGTGCCAGCAGCAAAAGCGGGAGAAATACCGGGGAGCTGTTTTTT. Protein product: CASSKSGRNTGELFF.

The chain links TRBV7-2 to TRBJ2-3; TRBD2 agrees at 9 bases. V lost 2 bases, J lost 2 bases, and 2 bases stayed unmatched. The length of the CDR3 is 15 residues. CDR1 and CDR2 from the germline V gene are SGHTA and FQGNSA. CDR3 sequence: CASSLTSGYTDTQYF. CDR3 sequence (DNA): TGTGCCAGCAGCTTAACTAGCGGGTACACAGATACGCAGTATTTT.

The chain uses TRBV5-1 and TRBJ2-7, with D perhaps TRBD1 or TRBD2 (6 bases each). Trimming left V 2 bases short and J 6 bases short, with 18 bases between. CDR3 length: 15 residues. Germline CDR1 reads SGHRS; CDR2 reads YFSETQ. CDR3 nucleotides: TGCGCCAGCAGCTTTCCATCGGGGGCCGAGGGCGAGCAGTACTTC. It specifies CASSFPSGAEGEQYF.

The rearrangement uses TRBV7-9 and TRBJ2-1; D ambiguous. Germline CDR1 reads SEHNR; CDR2 reads FQNEAQ (reference sequence). Trimming cost V 5 bases and J 8 bases, with 4 bases left between them. The CDR3 totals 10 residues. The CDR3 loop reads CASSVHEQFF. For the CDR3, the DNA is TGTGCCAGCAGCGTTCATGAGCAGTTCTTC. The complete variable domain, with remaining parts taken from reference TRBV7-9 and TRBJ2-1, reads DTGVSQNPRHKITKRGQNVTFRCDPISEHNRLYWYRQTLGQGPEFLTYFQNEAQLEKSRLLSDRFSAERPKGSFSTLEIQRTEQGDSAMYLCASSVHEQFFGPGTRLTVL.